This T cell receptor beta chain was captured by sequencing in a study of cytomegalovirus exposure and HLA in healthy donors. Study findings and constraints: Association of some 18,000 TCR beta sequences with HLA alleles was found at 0.05 false discovery rate in a later analysis. Among CMV-associated TCR beta chains, most appeared HLA-restricted in a later analysis. Reportedly, diagnosis of cytomegalovirus status by the classifier showed high specificity and sensitivity.

Germline values: CDR1 SGHRS, CDR2 YFSETQ. V lost 2 bases and J lost 4, with 6 bases in between. The CDR3 has 13 amino acids. To note about this clone: Its specificity is not known.

Amplification used 60 Vbeta primers and 13 Jbeta primers. Generated by immunoSEQ multiplex PCR, the TCRdb table keeps only in-frame clones and is missing some. The repertoire consists of around 180,000 clones, with roughly 84% occurring once and the leading ten covering 0.95% to 1.5%. This clonotype originated in a girl aged 2-10 years in good health and CMV-seropositive. The rearrangement uses TRBV5-1 and TRBJ2-2; D gene unclear. Sequencing was done on a sample of PBMCs. The CDR3 here is CASSLHLTGELFF. The CDR3, as DNA: TGCGCCAGCAGCTTACACCTCACCGGGGAGCTGTTTTTT.